A selection of T cell receptor beta chains follows, all from one sample in a study of OX40 agonist ivuxolimab in advanced cancers. TCRdb's copy holds only in-frame clones and misses some; the assay was immunoSEQ multiplex PCR. The sample has approximately 100,000 clones; around 90% are singletons. The input for sequencing was CD4+ or CD8+ T cells sorted from blood, taken in a trial of the OX40 agonist ivuxolimab. These TCRs come from an adult with an advanced solid tumor such as melanoma, head and neck, liver or kidney cancer. Both conserved end residues are part of each CDR3. The D gene is left open where the match is weak. Some rows have no size entry. The others give once, few or many, or a class for an expanded clone.

D gene: TRBD2
V gene: TRBV7-7
J gene: TRBJ2-1
clone size: .
CDR3 DNA: TGTGCCAGCAGCCGATCTGGGGGGGATCTGTTCTTC
CDR3 protein: CASSRSGGDLFF

D gene: TRBD2
V gene: TRBV28
J gene: TRBJ2-7
clone size: .
CDR3 DNA: TGTGCCAGCACCGTAGCTGTTAGCGGGGGTTACGAGCAGTACTTC
CDR3 protein: CASTVAVSGGYEQYF

D gene: .
V gene: TRBV9
J gene: TRBJ1-3
clone size: .
CDR3 DNA: TGTGCCAGCAGCGTAGCCGTGACAGGCTCTGGAAACACCATATATTTT
CDR3 protein: CASSVAVTGSGNTIYF

D gene: .
V gene: TRBV5-6
J gene: TRBJ2-6
clone size: .
CDR3 DNA: TGTGCCAGCAGCGCCCCGTCCGGGGCCAACGTCCTGACTTTC
CDR3 protein: CASSAPSGANVLTF

D gene: .
V gene: TRBV6-5
J gene: TRBJ2-5
clone size: .
CDR3 DNA: TGTGCCAGCAGTTACCGGGGCGGAAAAGAGACCCAGTACTTC
CDR3 protein: CASSYRGGKETQYF

D gene: .
V gene: TRBV2
J gene: TRBJ2-5
clone size: .
CDR3 DNA: TGTGCCAGCAGGAGGGACGGAGAGACCCAGTACTTC
CDR3 protein: CASRRDGETQYF

D gene: TRBD1
V gene: TRBV5-1
J gene: TRBJ2-5
clone size: .
CDR3 DNA: TGCGCCAGCTCCCCAGGGGGCGTTGAGACGGAGACCCAGTACTTC
CDR3 protein: CASSPGGVETETQYF

D gene: .
V gene: TRBV15
J gene: TRBJ2-1
clone size: few
CDR3 DNA: TGTGCCACCCAGGCGGGACACGAGATTCACAATGAGCAGTTCTTC
CDR3 protein: CATQAGHEIHNEQFF

D gene: TRBD2
V gene: TRBV11-2
J gene: TRBJ2-3
clone size: .
CDR3 DNA: TGTGCCAGCAGCTCAGTCGGGACTAGCGGACCGGCAGATACGCAGTATTTT
CDR3 protein: CASSSVGTSGPADTQYF

D gene: .
V gene: TRBV7-2
J gene: TRBJ1-5
clone size: .
CDR3 DNA: TGTGCCAGCAGCTTCGACAGAAACAATCAGCCCCAGCATTTT
CDR3 protein: CASSFDRNNQPQHF

D gene: TRBD1
V gene: TRBV6-6
J gene: TRBJ2-7
clone size: .
CDR3 DNA: TGTGCCAGCAGTTTCGACAGGGCCTCCTACGAGCAGTACTTC
CDR3 protein: CASSFDRASYEQYF

D gene: .
V gene: TRBV10-1
J gene: TRBJ2-5
clone size: .
CDR3 DNA: TGCGCCAGCAGTGAAAGGCTAGGGGAGACCCAGTACTTC
CDR3 protein: CASSERLGETQYF

D gene: .
V gene: TRBV29-1
J gene: TRBJ2-3
clone size: .
CDR3 DNA: TGCAGCGCCGGGGGAAACACAGATACGCAGTATTTT
CDR3 protein: CSAGGNTDTQYF

D gene: TRBD1
V gene: TRBV18
J gene: TRBJ1-5
clone size: once
CDR3 DNA: TGTGCCAGCTCACCAGGACAGGTTTTTAGCAATCAGCCCCAGCATTTT
CDR3 protein: CASSPGQVFSNQPQHF

D gene: TRBD1
V gene: TRBV10-1
J gene: TRBJ2-1
clone size: once
CDR3 DNA: TGCGCCAGCAGTGGAGGAGACGGGACAGGAGGCCCCCGCTCCTACAATGAGCAGTTCTTC
CDR3 protein: CASSGGDGTGGPRSYNEQFF